Below are 11 T cell receptor beta chains sequenced from a single sample in a study of type 1 regulatory T cells. These receptors' antigens are unknown. TCRdb re-called the reads with MiXCR, one entry per CDR3 protein. Of approximately 72,000 distinct CDR3 sequences listed, around 68% were seen once; the top ten hold 6% to 9%. Source material: cultured T cells, either the whole culture or a sorted T cell fraction (not recorded which). Documented subset: Tr1-enriched cell product generated in vitro against host alloantigens. These receptors were taken from a human donor in good health.

This clonotype was found once. DNA of the CDR3: TGTGCCAGCAGGGGTGCGGGGGGCGCAAACATTCAGTACTTC. It is translated as CASRGAGGANIQYF. V is TRBV6-2 or TRBV6-3 and J is TRBJ2-4; 8 nucleotides agree with TRBD2. This CDR3 contains 14 residues. Germline V lookup: CDR1 MNHEY, CDR2 SVGEGT. With V trimmed by 6 bases and J by 6 bases, 7 bases remained unmatched.

V usage is TRBV11-2 and J usage is TRBJ1-3; TRBD1 matches 9 bases. V gave up 4 bases and J gave up 3 bases; unmatched junction bases: 7. CDR3 size: 16 residues. Per the germline V gene, CDR1 is SGHAT and CDR2 is FQNNGV. The DNA for the CDR3 is TGTGCCAGCAGCTCTATACAGGGGGCACGTGGAAACACCATATATTTT. It specifies CASSSIQGARGNTIYF.

The chain links TRBV7-2 to TRBJ2-7; no definite D call. CDR1 SGHTA and CDR2 FQGNSA come from the germline V gene. CDR3 length equals 13 residues. V lost 0 bases and J 5 bases, leaving 8 bases between the germline ends. The CDR3 is CASSLAVAHEQYF. In nucleotides, the CDR3 is TGTGCCAGCAGCTTAGCGGTGGCCCACGAGCAGTACTTC. Combining the CDR3 with reference TRBV7-2 and TRBJ2-7 gives the whole variable domain GAGVSQSPSNKVTEKGKDVELRCDPISGHTALYWYRQSLGQGLEFLIYFQGNSAPDKSGLPSDRFSAERTGGSVSTLTIQRTQQEDSAVYLCASSLAVAHEQYFGPGTRLTVT.

V and J are TRBV20-1 and TRBJ2-3, with unresolved D. V lost 5 bases, J lost 5 bases, and 5 bases lay in between. This CDR3 has 10 amino acids. From germline, CDR1 is DFQATT and CDR2 SNEGSKA (reference sequence). The CDR3 region is CSASQDTQYF. In DNA, the CDR3 is TGCAGTGCTTCCCAAGATACGCAGTATTTT.

This clonotype was found once. The V and J genes are TRBV15 and TRBJ2-4; D perhaps matches TRBD2 (7 bases). CDR1 and CDR2 (germline): LNHNV, YYDKDF (reference sequence). The CDR3 loop spans 16 amino acids. The V end lost 0 bases, the J end lost 4 bases, and 13 bases lay between the germline ends. This CDR3 reads CATSRDTGGEKNIQYF. The DNA for the CDR3 is TGTGCCACCAGCAGAGATACGGGGGGCGAGAAAAACATTCAGTACTTC.

The CDR3 sequence is CASSPIRGSTDTQYF. CDR3 sequence (DNA): TGTGCCAGCTCACCCATCAGAGGTAGCACAGATACGCAGTATTTT. V and J are TRBV18 and TRBJ2-3; D unclear. The CDR3 totals 15 residues. Trimming took 3 bases from V and 0 from J, leaving 10 bases between them. Germline CDR1 and CDR2: KGHSH and LQKENI.

This clonotype was detected only a few times. This chain connects TRBV7-3 to TRBJ2-5; D gene unclear. The length of the CDR3 is 13 residues. Trimming took 0 bases from V and 3 from J, leaving 5 bases between them. Germline V lookup: CDR1 SGHTA, CDR2 FQGTGA. The CDR3 DNA sequence: TGTGCCAGCAGCTTAACACGGGAAGAGACCCAGTACTTC. It encodes CASSLTREETQYF.

The chain's CDR3 is CSAYTGTGVFGYTF. The CDR3 bases are TGCAGTGCTTACACCGGGACAGGGGTCTTTGGCTACACCTTC. J is TRBJ1-2 and V is TRBV20-1; 10 nucleotides match TRBD1. The germline CDR1 and CDR2 sequences are DFQATT and SNEGSKA (reference sequence). The CDR3 runs 14 residues. The trim removed 5 bases at V and 7 bases at J, leaving 10 bases unmatched.

This clonotype was detected a few times. This chain links TRBV3-1 with TRBJ1-6, with 9 positions matching TRBD1. V lost 4 bases and J lost 4; bases outside the gene matches: 14. This CDR3 spans 19 amino acids. The germline CDR1 and CDR2 sequences are LGHDT and YNNKEL (reference sequence). Here the CDR3 DNA reads TGTGCCAGCAGCCGCTCCGGGACAGGGATTTCGCGATATAATTCACCCCTCCACTTT. As protein: CASSRSGTGISRYNSPLHF.

Only a few counts were recorded for this clonotype. The V call is TRBV7-2, the J call TRBJ2-4; TRBD2 matches at 11 bases. This CDR3 contains 19 residues. In germline, CDR1 is SGHTA, CDR2 FQGNSA. After removal of 5 bases from V and 2 bases from J, the junction contained 14 bases not matched to a gene. CDR3 DNA sequence: TGTGCCAGCAGCCACGGGACTAGCGGATTCTGGCTCTCCAAAAACATTCAGTACTTC. The encoded protein is CASSHGTSGFWLSKNIQYF.

V usage is TRBV9 and J usage is TRBJ2-3; TRBD2 matches 7 bases. This CDR3 is built from 15 residues. CDR1 and CDR2 from the germline V gene are SGDLS and YYNGEE. V shed 3 bases and J 8 bases; nucleotides not matched to a gene: 12. The CDR3 DNA reads TGTGCCAGCAGCGCGGAGCGGGGAGGGCTTGGTACGCAGTATTTT. As protein: CASSAERGGLGTQYF.